The sequence of this TCR beta chain was determined in a study of identical twins. Study-level results: Models predicted too little out-of-frame TCR alpha sharing in monozygotic twins. For out-of-frame alpha sequences shared by twins, low generation probability was in excess.

This clonotype was counted only a few times. What it recognizes is unknown. TCRdb re-called the 5' RACE reads with MiXCR, one entry per CDR3 protein. The sample gives roughly 260,000 distinct CDR3 sequences, 6% to 8.5% of which show up once; about 5.8% is in the top ten. CDR1 is MGHRA, CDR2 YSYEKL, per germline. Trimming at V came to 0 bases and at J to 3 bases, leaving 11 bases not matched to a gene. This CDR3 has 18 residues. Another study also made use of these data, one on yellow fever vaccine responses in identical twins.

This clonotype was sampled from a woman aged 18-29 years in good health. The genes are TRBV4-1 and TRBJ2-3; 8 nucleotides match TRBD2. What was sequenced was CD8+ T cells sorted from blood. The DNA of the CDR3 is TGCGCCAGCAGCCAAGATCCGGGGGGGCCCCCCCCGACAGATACGCAGTATTTT. Amino acids: CASSQDPGGPPPTDTQYF.